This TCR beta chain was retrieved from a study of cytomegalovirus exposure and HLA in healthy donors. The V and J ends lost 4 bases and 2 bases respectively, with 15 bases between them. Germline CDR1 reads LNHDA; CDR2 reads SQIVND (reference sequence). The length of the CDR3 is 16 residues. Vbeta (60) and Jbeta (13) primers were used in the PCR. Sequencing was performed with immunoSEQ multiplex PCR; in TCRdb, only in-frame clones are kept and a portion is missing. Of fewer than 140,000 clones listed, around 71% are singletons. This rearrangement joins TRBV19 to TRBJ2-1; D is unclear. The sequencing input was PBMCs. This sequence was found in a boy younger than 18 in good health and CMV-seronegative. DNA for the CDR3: TGTGCCAGTAGTACCCCAACGGCGGCCACCTACAATGAGCAGTTCTTC. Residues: CASSTPTAATYNEQFF.